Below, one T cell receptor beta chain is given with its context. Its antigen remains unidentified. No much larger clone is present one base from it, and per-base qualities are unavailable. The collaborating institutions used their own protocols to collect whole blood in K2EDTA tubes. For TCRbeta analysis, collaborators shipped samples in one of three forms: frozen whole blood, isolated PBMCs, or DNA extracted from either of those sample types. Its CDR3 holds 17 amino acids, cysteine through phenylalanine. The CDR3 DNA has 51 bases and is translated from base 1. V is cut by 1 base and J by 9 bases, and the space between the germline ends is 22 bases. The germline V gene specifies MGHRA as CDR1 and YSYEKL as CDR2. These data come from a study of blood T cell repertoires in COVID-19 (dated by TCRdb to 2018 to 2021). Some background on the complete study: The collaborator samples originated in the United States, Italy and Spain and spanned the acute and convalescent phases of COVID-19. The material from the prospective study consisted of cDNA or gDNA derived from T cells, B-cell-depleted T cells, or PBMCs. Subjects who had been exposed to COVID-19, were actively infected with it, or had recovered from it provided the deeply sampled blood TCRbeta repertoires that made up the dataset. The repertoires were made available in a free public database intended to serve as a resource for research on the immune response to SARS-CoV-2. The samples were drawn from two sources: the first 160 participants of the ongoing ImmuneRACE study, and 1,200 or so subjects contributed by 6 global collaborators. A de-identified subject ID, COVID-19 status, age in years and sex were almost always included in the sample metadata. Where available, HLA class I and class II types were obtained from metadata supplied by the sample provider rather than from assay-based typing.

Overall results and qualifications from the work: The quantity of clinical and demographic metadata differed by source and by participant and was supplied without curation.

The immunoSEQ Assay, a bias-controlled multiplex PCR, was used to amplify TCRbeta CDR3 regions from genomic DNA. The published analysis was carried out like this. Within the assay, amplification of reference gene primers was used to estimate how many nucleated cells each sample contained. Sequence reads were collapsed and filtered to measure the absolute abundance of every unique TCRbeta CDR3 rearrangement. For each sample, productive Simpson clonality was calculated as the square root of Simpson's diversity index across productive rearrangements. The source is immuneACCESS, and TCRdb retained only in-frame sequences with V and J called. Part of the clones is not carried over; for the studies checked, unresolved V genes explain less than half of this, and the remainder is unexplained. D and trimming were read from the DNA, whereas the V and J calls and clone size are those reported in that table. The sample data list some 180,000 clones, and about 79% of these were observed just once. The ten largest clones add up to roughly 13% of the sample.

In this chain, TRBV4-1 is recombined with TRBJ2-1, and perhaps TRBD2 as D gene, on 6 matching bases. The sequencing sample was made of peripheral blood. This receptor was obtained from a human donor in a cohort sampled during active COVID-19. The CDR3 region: CASSQVGSGTLYGEQFF. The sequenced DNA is TGCGCCAGCAGCCAAGTGGGTTCCGGGACTCTGTATGGTGAGCAGTTCTTC.